This T cell receptor beta chain originates from a study of shared clonotypes between healthy human individuals. The V end was cut by 3 bases, the J end by 0 bases, with 9 bases between. Germline values: CDR1 SGHRS, CDR2 YFSETQ. CDR3 length: 15 amino acids. TCRdb's table, derived via immunoSEQ multiplex PCR, lists solely in-frame clones and lacks some. The sample lists about 2 million clones, roughly 94% seen once, with roughly 0.13% in the top ten. Sequenced sample: naive CD4+ T cells sorted from blood. This sample's subset: CD45RA+ positively selected. This clonotype was obtained from a young man in good health. The chain couples TRBV5-1 to TRBJ2-2; D is perhaps TRBD1 (6 bases). CDR3 in DNA: TGCGCCAGCAGCTCTGGGACAACGAACACCGGGGAGCTGTTTTTT. Its translation is CASSSGTTNTGELFF.